These T cell receptor beta chains were read from a single sample in a study of T cell responses to AZD1222 COVID-19 vaccine. Produced via immunoSEQ multiplex PCR; TCRdb's table is partial and in-frame only. The data show 150,000 to 200,000 clones, with just over 90% seen just once and about 3.9% held by the top ten. The source was peripheral blood, collected on day 0 of AZD1222 vaccination. These receptors came from an adult in good health. CDR3s include the opening cysteine and the closing phenylalanine or tryptophan. A D gene is named only where the DNA matches it firmly. Clone size, where shown, is once, few, many, or a class for clones that have expanded.

TRBV30	TRBJ1-6	.	.	CAWGTRTVTSSYNSPLHF	TGTGCCTGGGGGACGAGGACGGTAACTAGCTCCTATAATTCACCCCTCCACTTT
TRBV15	TRBJ2-7	.	.	CATMEIGGVEQYF	TGTGCCACCATGGAAATTGGAGGGGTAGAGCAGTACTTC
TRBV24-1	TRBJ2-1	TRBD1	once	CATSDVTGGNEQFF	TGTGCCACCAGTGACGTGACAGGGGGCAATGAGCAGTTCTTC
TRBV5-4	TRBJ2-5	.	.	CASSIGLMGTQYF	TGTGCCAGCAGCATCGGACTCATGGGGACCCAGTACTTC
TRBV19	TRBJ1-2	.	.	CATTTGTYGYTF	TGTGCCACTACAACAGGGACCTATGGCTACACCTTC
TRBV20-1	TRBJ2-7	.	.	CSASGGTRLYEQYF	TGCAGTGCTAGTGGAGGGACACGGCTTTACGAGCAGTACTTC
TRBV3-1/TRBV3-2	TRBJ2-1	TRBD1	.	CASSQEALGQGALGEQFF	TGTGCCAGCAGCCAAGAAGCCCTAGGACAGGGGGCATTAGGTGAGCAGTTCTTC
TRBV5-4	TRBJ2-7	.	.	CASSILGGEAYEQYF	TGTGCCAGCAGCATTCTTGGCGGGGAAGCCTACGAGCAGTACTTC
TRBV7-6	TRBJ2-7	TRBD1	.	CASSLGGQGAYEQYF	TGTGCCAGCAGCTTGGGAGGACAGGGGGCCTACGAGCAGTACTTC
TRBV19	TRBJ2-1	TRBD2	.	CASSMLAGGYNEQFF	TGTGCCAGTAGTATGCTAGCGGGAGGCTACAATGAGCAGTTCTTC
TRBV6-5	TRBJ1-5	TRBD1	few	CASSWTGMEPQHF	TGTGCCAGCAGCTGGACAGGGATGGAGCCCCAGCATTTT
TRBV5-5	TRBJ1-6	.	.	CASSWGNSPLHF	TGTGCCAGCAGCTGGGGGAATTCACCCCTCCACTTT
TRBV25-1	TRBJ1-1	TRBD1	.	CASSEIGHRGQNTEAFF	TGTGCCAGCAGTGAAATCGGGCACAGGGGGCAAAACACTGAAGCTTTCTTT
TRBV10-3	TRBJ2-2	.	few	CAVRVGDIGELFF	TGTGCGGTTAGGGTCGGCGACATCGGGGAGCTGTTTTTT
TRBV19	TRBJ2-1	TRBD2	.	CASSFAGVIDEQFF	TGTGCCAGTAGTTTTGCGGGAGTTATCGATGAGCAGTTCTTC
TRBV19	TRBJ1-1	.	.	CASTPFYGNTEAFF	TGTGCCAGTACCCCATTTTATGGGAACACTGAAGCTTTCTTT
TRBV7-2	TRBJ2-3	TRBD1	.	CASSPLVGQGTITQYF	TGTGCCAGCAGCCCCCTTGTGGGACAGGGCACAATCACGCAGTATTTT
TRBV3-1/TRBV3-2	TRBJ2-5	TRBD2	.	CASSYTSGIRSQYF	TGTGCCAGCAGCTATACTAGCGGGATACGGTCCCAGTACTTC
TRBV9	TRBJ1-1	.	.	CASSVVAGPTEAFF	TGTGCCAGCAGCGTAGTCGCGGGGCCCACTGAAGCTTTCTTT
TRBV18	TRBJ1-1	.	.	CASSPLPFTEAFF	TGTGCCAGCTCACCATTACCATTTACTGAAGCTTTCTTT
TRBV19	TRBJ2-1	TRBD2	.	CASSLQGTSGLYNEQFF	TGTGCCAGTAGTCTTCAAGGGACTAGCGGCCTCTACAATGAGCAGTTCTTC
TRBV28	TRBJ1-1	TRBD1	.	CASSWGQLNAMNTEAFF	TGTGCCAGCAGTTGGGGACAGCTAAATGCGATGAACACTGAAGCTTTCTTT
TRBV19	TRBJ1-1	.	.	CASRPGLHTEAFF	TGTGCCAGTAGGCCGGGACTTCACACTGAAGCTTTCTTT
TRBV28	TRBJ1-6	.	.	CASIGSDSPLHF	TGTGCCAGCATTGGGTCCGACTCACCCCTCCACTTT
TRBV6-5	TRBJ2-1	TRBD2	.	CASSFSGRAYNEQFF	TGTGCCAGCAGTTTTAGCGGGAGGGCCTACAATGAGCAGTTCTTC
TRBV5-1	TRBJ2-2	TRBD1	.	CASSLVGGSGELFF	TGCGCCAGCAGCTTGGTAGGGGGCAGCGGGGAGCTGTTTTTT
TRBV30	TRBJ2-7	TRBD1	.	CAWSVTGDHEQYF	TGTGCCTGGAGTGTCACAGGGGACCACGAGCAGTACTTC
TRBV3-1/TRBV3-2	TRBJ2-3	.	.	CASSQDALAAGDTQYF	TGTGCCAGCAGCCAAGATGCCCTAGCCGCGGGAGATACGCAGTATTTT
TRBV28	TRBJ1-2	.	.	CASSLGGTRNYGYTF	TGTGCCAGCAGTCTGGGAGGGACAAGAAACTATGGCTACACCTTC
TRBV10-3	TRBJ2-7	.	once	CAISDMAYEQYF	TGTGCCATCAGTGACATGGCCTACGAGCAGTACTTC
TRBV27	TRBJ1-1	TRBD1	.	CASSLWVGGRDTEAFF	TGTGCCAGCAGTTTATGGGTAGGGGGCAGGGACACTGAAGCTTTCTTT